This T cell receptor (beta chain) was sequenced in a study of shared clonotypes between healthy human individuals (TCRdb year 2020). Study-level background: A few men and two women, aged 18 to 49 years, made up the cohort. To increase sequencing depth and limit assay-specific biases, different laboratories used diverse techniques to prepare libraries and sequence TCR repertoires. To estimate repertoire size and how much clonotype sharing occurs between individuals, the study deeply sequenced the blood TCR repertoires of five healthy adults. Per donor, three plates each were used for CD4 naive and CD4 memory, two for CD8 naive, and one for CD8 memory. Per donor, leukapheresis produced somewhere between about 0.94 and 10 billion PBMCs. Results and caveats for the whole study, not just this receptor: Larger estimated clonotype richness was generally found for naive subsets than for memory subsets. Pairwise subsampling indicated that sequencing depth was expected to affect the degree of clonotype sharing among donors. Across four donors, around 5% of naive CD4, roughly 3.3% of naive CD8, 2.3% of memory CD4, and 0.4% of memory CD8 clonotypes were shared. Compared with non-shared clonotypes, clonotypes shared by all four sorted-subset donors had higher generation probabilities. Sampling was restricted to blood, and TCR repertoires in tissue are likely to differ from TCR repertoires in blood. Even with the large sequencing depth, rarefaction of the sorted-subset datasets indicated that sequencing was incomplete. Because the study included only a small number of donors, the genetic and exposure-history diversity represented was limited.

Comments on this clone: Its specific antigen is unknown. Base qualities are missing; no much larger clone stands one base away. Other DNA sequences in the sample encode the same CDR3.

V sheds 5 bases and J sheds 2 bases, leaving 5 bases between their ends. The CDR3 runs 12 amino acids, cysteine and phenylalanine included. Only the CDR3 region is kept as DNA, spanning 36 bases read in frame from base 1. The CDR1 and CDR2 encoded by the germline V gene (reference sequence) are SEHNR and FQNEAQ. Using the deep immunoSEQ assay, TCR CDR3 regions were amplified from genomic DNA by multiplex PCR. Genomic DNA extracted from each cell subset was distributed evenly over all wells of several immunoSEQ 96-well plates, and each plate served as one replicate. For sorted subsets, around 0.2 ug genomic DNA, equal to tens of thousands of T cell genomes, was loaded into each replicate PCR. Purified libraries were measured with a Qubit 3.0 fluorometer, size-checked on a Bioanalyzer 2100, and measured again with the KAPA Library Quantification kit. Every immunoSEQ 96-well plate was sequenced on a separate single-read 150-cycle Illumina NextSeq 550 flow cell. In the authors' own workflow: Because the immunoSEQ output included only junctional sequences and no quality scores, the filtering could not be the same as the filtering used for full-length reads. To assign V/J genes and CDR3, sequences were annotated using PyIR, a Python wrapper for IgBLAST v1.9, with IMGT germline references. Any read was removed if the V/J assignment was weak (E-value above 1e-6), the CDR3 was missing, or the read contained stop codons, out-of-frame junctions, or ambiguous translated residues. V3J clonotypes were defined by identical inferred V gene, J gene, and CDR3 amino acid sequence. Percentage overlap between repertoires was computed as shared unique clonotypes divided by the size of the smaller repertoire. Richness of each repertoire was evaluated using RTK rarefaction, the Chao1 estimator, and Recon v2.1 estimates of unobserved clonotypes. OLGA was used to compute generation probabilities for all TCRbeta clonotypes that the gDNA method yielded from a handful of donors. TCRdb obtained this table from immuneACCESS and retained in-frame rearrangements with V and J assigned. These tables miss some clones; where compared with another copy, unresolved V genes account for less than half of the shortfall, and the remainder is unexplained. D and trimming were read from the DNA, whereas the V and J calls and clone size are those reported in that table. The sample table shows about 2.2 million clones, and 85% to 95% are seen once. Approximately 1.7% of the sample belongs to the ten largest clones.

CD8 naive samples were obtained by positive selection for CCR7 among CD45RO-negative cells, yielding a CD45RA+CCR7+ population from which TemRA cells were excluded. The donors were healthy, HIV-negative adults with no recently reported acute infections or vaccinations. Only Caucasian adults living in Nashville, Tennessee, USA were represented among the donors. Blood was collected by leukapheresis, and PBMCs were isolated by Ficoll-Histopaque density gradient centrifugation and then cryopreserved in liquid nitrogen vapor phase. Purity and quantity of every magnetically sorted T cell population were checked by analytical flow cytometry. From each sorted fraction, genomic DNA was isolated and quantified by UV absorbance on a Nanodrop 2000c.

The sequence was obtained from a man in his late teens or twenties in good health. Some clones in this sample may be carry-over from other donors' samples. The rearranged segments are TRBV7-9 and TRBJ2-3, with the D gene not clear enough to name. Sequencing input: naive CD8+ T cells from PBMCs. Read against the paper, the sample's cell subset or site label means: CD45RA+CCR7+. This receptor has the CDR3 CASSPNTDTQYF. The nucleotide sequence is TGTGCCAGCAGCCCTAACACAGATACGCAGTATTTT.